The 8 T cell receptor beta chains listed next were all sequenced from one sample in a study of shared clonotypes between healthy human individuals. Assay used: immunoSEQ multiplex PCR; TCRdb lists only in-frame clones, some missing. The sample yields more than 2,000,000 clones, 93% seen once. The source material was naive CD4+ T cells from PBMCs. The subset: CD45RA+ positively selected. The receptor source for this set is a man younger than 35 in good health. Some clones in this sample may be carry-over from other donors' samples.

This clone was observed once. The rearrangement uses TRBV5-4 and TRBJ2-1; 8 nucleotides agree with TRBD1. The CDR3 runs 15 residues. Germline V gene data show CDR1 as SGHNT and CDR2 as YYREEE (reference sequence). After removal of 2 bases from V and 0 bases from J, the junction contained 1 base not matched to a gene. CDR3 in amino acids: CASSLQGDSYNEQFF. CDR3 nucleotides: TGTGCCAGCAGCTTACAGGGGGACTCCTACAATGAGCAGTTCTTC.

A note on this clone: The same CDR3 arises from other DNA sequences in this sample as well. This chain links TRBV2 with TRBJ2-6, with D possibly TRBD2 on 6 matching bases. The CDR3 has 15 residues. Germline lookup yields CDR1 SNHLY and CDR2 FYNNEI. V dropped 3 bases and J dropped 1 base, with 7 bases sitting between them. As DNA, the CDR3 is TGTGCCAGCAGTGACCGGGGGTCTGGGGCCAACGTCCTGACTTTC. Protein: CASSDRGSGANVLTF.

Concerning this clone itself: This CDR3 is also generated by other DNA sequences in the sample. The chain is built from TRBV14 and TRBJ1-4, with 9 positions matching TRBD1. Trimming removed 2 bases from V and 5 bases from J; junction bases left unmatched: 6. Looked up from germline, CDR1 is SGHDN and CDR2 is FVKESK. This CDR3 is 16 amino acids long. The chain's CDR3 is CASSQPYRGRNEKLFF. The CDR3 bases are TGTGCCAGCAGCCAACCTTACAGGGGGCGAAATGAAAAACTGTTTTTT.

On this clone: The same CDR3 also results from other DNA sequences found in this sample. CDR3 region: CASGDRGETQYF. In DNA form, the CDR3 reads TGTGCCAGCGGGGACAGGGGGGAGACCCAGTACTTC. The chain uses TRBV2 and TRBJ2-5, with TRBD1 identical over 11 bases. V dropped 8 bases and J dropped 5; count of bases not matched to a gene: 1. The germline V gene encodes CDR1 SNHLY and CDR2 FYNNEI. The CDR3 extends over 12 amino acids.

In DNA form, the CDR3 reads TGTGCCAGCAGCCCCAGGCCCCGACAGTCGAGCTCCTACAATGAGCAGTTCTTC. Translating it yields CASSPRPRQSSSYNEQFF. The V gene is TRBV11-1, the J gene TRBJ2-1; perhaps TRBD1 as D (5 bases). Germline CDR1 reads SGHAT; CDR2 reads FQDESV (reference sequence). The CDR3 consists of 18 residues. V lost 5 bases and J lost 0, with 20 bases in between.

This chain joins TRBV28 and TRBJ2-7; 7 bases are a match to TRBD1. Germline CDR1 MDHEN, CDR2 SYDVKM. After removal of 5 bases from V and 3 bases from J, the junction contained 7 bases not matched to a gene. CDR3 length: 14 amino acids. CDR3 loop: CASSIGDRYYEQYF. The CDR3 nucleotides read TGTGCCAGCAGTATAGGGGACAGATACTACGAGCAGTACTTC.

The rearrangement uses TRBV14 and TRBJ2-3, with 11 bases that match TRBD2. V lost 8 bases to trimming and J lost 5 bases; unmatched junction nucleotides: 3. CDR1 and CDR2 from the germline V gene are SGHDN and FVKESK. This CDR3 is built from 13 residues. Here the CDR3 reads CASVAGGEDTQYF. CDR3 DNA sequence: TGTGCCAGCGTAGCGGGAGGGGAAGATACGCAGTATTTT.

V usage is TRBV6-4 and J usage is TRBJ1-1, with a weak D call TRBD1 (6 bases). Germline lookup yields CDR1 MRHNA and CDR2 SNTAGT. Deletions cut 6 bases from V and 12 bases from J, with 17 bases between. The CDR3 consists of 12 residues. CDR3 coding DNA: TGTGCCAGCAGCGGGGGGCAGGGGAGGTCTTTCTTT. It specifies CASSGGQGRSFF.